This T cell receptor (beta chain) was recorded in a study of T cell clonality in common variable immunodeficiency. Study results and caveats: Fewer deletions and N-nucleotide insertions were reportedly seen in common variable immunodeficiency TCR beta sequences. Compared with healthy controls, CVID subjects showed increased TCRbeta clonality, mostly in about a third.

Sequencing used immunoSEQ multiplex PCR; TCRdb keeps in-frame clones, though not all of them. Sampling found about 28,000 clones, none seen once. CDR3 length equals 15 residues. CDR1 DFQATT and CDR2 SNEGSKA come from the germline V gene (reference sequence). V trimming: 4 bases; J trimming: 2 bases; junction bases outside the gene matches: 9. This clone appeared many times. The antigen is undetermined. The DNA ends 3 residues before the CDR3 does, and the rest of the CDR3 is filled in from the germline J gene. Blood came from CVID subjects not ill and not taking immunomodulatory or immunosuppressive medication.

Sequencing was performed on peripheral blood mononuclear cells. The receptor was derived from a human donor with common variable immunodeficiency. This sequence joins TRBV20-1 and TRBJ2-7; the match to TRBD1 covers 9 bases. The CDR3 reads CSATPRDRAAYEQYF. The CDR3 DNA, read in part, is TGCAGTGCTACTCCCCGGGACAGGGCTGCCTACGAG.